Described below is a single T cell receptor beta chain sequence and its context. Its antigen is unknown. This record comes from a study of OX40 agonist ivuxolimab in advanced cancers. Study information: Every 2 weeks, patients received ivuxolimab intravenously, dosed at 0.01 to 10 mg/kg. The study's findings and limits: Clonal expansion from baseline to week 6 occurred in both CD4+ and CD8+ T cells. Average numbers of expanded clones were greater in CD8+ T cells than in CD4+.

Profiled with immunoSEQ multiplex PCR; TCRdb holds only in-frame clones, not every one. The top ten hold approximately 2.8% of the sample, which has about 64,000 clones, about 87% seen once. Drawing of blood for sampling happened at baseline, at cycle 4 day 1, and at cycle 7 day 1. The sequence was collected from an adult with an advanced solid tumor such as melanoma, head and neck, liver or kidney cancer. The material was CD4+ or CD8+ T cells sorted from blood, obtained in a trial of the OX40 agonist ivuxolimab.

The CDR3 protein is CASSLGLAGGPQYF. The DNA for the CDR3 is TGTGCCAGCAGCTTGGGGCTAGCGGGAGGGCCGCAGTACTTC. This chain connects TRBV9 to TRBJ2-7, with TRBD2 matching over 12 bases. The V gene's germline CDR1 is SGDLS and CDR2 YYNGEE. The CDR3 length is 14 residues. Trimming removed 4 bases from V and 9 bases from J; junction bases left unmatched: 8.